These T cell receptor beta chains were read from a single sample in a study of identical twins. TCRdb used MiXCR to reprocess the 5' RACE reads, holding one entry per CDR3 protein. The data show approximately 590,000 distinct CDR3 sequences, roughly 9.5% seen once. These data also featured in a second study, about yellow fever vaccine responses in identical twins.

The specimen was PBMCs. The receptor set was obtained from a woman between 18 and 29 years old in good health. Both conserved end residues are part of each CDR3. D genes are given only for firm matches. Size is stated for part of the rows, as once, few or many counts, or as a class when the clone is expanded.

TRBV6-5	many	-	TRBJ2-3	TGTGCCAGCAGTTACGGAACAGATACGCAGTATTTT	CASSYGTDTQYF
TRBV7-8	few	-	TRBJ2-7	TGTGCCAGCAGCCCAGAGCGCAGGGAGATATACGAGCAGTACTTC	CASSPERREIYEQYF
TRBV15	few	TRBD1	TRBJ2-5	TGTGCCACCAAGGGACAGGGGGCAGAAGAGACCCAGTACTTC	CATKGQGAEETQYF
TRBV28	many	-	TRBJ1-2	TGTGCCAGCAGCACGGGACTGGTCTATGGCTACACCTTC	CASSTGLVYGYTF
TRBV7-2	few	-	TRBJ2-5	TGTGCCAGCAGCCGGAGGATAGCTGGGGAGACCCAGTACTTC	CASSRRIAGETQYF
TRBV6-1	many	TRBD2	TRBJ2-5	TGTGCCAGCAGGGCCTTCATCGGTGGACTAGCGGAAGAGACCCAGTACTTC	CASRAFIGGLAEETQYF
TRBV6-5	few	TRBD2	TRBJ2-7	TGTGCCAGCAGTTACTCGGCTAGCGGGGGGGAGACCTACGAGCAGTACTTC	CASSYSASGGETYEQYF
TRBV12-3/TRBV12-4	few	TRBD1	TRBJ2-7	TGTGCCAGCAGTTTTAATTTAGGGGGGCAGGGGGCAACCTACGAGCAGTACTTC	CASSFNLGGQGATYEQYF
TRBV7-9	few	TRBD1	TRBJ1-4	TGTGCCAGCAGCTCTTCCGGGACAGGTCTCTCGAATGAAAAACTGTTTTTT	CASSSSGTGLSNEKLFF
TRBV15	-	TRBD2	TRBJ2-3	TGTGCCACCGGACGGGAGGGCCCGGGGACAGATACGCAGTATTTT	CATGREGPGTDTQYF
TRBV28	-	-	TRBJ1-1	TGTGCCAGCAGTTTTTGGGGGGTCTCTAACACTGAAGCTTTCTTT	CASSFWGVSNTEAFF
TRBV4-3	many	-	TRBJ2-3	TGCGCCAGCAGCCAAGACGCTAGCGTACACACAGATACGCAGTATTTT	CASSQDASVHTDTQYF
TRBV10-3	many	-	TRBJ2-3	TGTGCCATCAGTGAGTACACAGATACGCAGTATTTT	CAISEYTDTQYF
TRBV12-3/TRBV12-4	-	-	TRBJ2-7	TGTGCCAGCAAAGTACAGGGTCACGAGCAGTACTTC	CASKVQGHEQYF
TRBV5-1	-	TRBD2	TRBJ2-1	TGCGCCAGCGCCCCGCGGGAGCCCTACAATGAGCAGTTCTTC	CASAPREPYNEQFF
TRBV20-1	few	-	TRBJ2-7	TGCAGTGCTATGATGCCCGCTGTCGGTGAGCAGTACTTC	CSAMMPAVGEQYF
TRBV7-9	few	TRBD2	TRBJ2-2	TGTGCCAGCAGCTTAAGAACGGGAGGGGACACCGGGGAGCTGTTTTTT	CASSLRTGGDTGELFF
TRBV20-1	many	-	TRBJ1-5	TGCAGTGCTAGAGTCCTCAGGGGCGGCAATCAGCCCCAGCATTTT	CSARVLRGGNQPQHF
TRBV25-1	many	TRBD2	TRBJ2-5	TGTGCCAGCAGTGAAGGCGGGGGGGAGACCCAGTACTTC	CASSEGGGETQYF
TRBV3-1	many	TRBD1	TRBJ1-6	TGTGCCAGCAGCCTTTACAGGGGACAGGATTCACCCCTCCACTTT	CASSLYRGQDSPLHF
TRBV4-2	many	-	TRBJ2-7	TGTGCCAGCAGCCAAGATTGGGACGGTTTAAACGAGCAGTACTTC	CASSQDWDGLNEQYF
TRBV27	many	TRBD2	TRBJ2-7	TGTGCCATCGGGACTAGCGACTCCTACGAGCAGTACTTC	CAIGTSDSYEQYF
TRBV5-1	many	-	TRBJ2-7	TGCGCCAGCAGCTTGGAAGCACGGAACTACGAGCAGTACTTC	CASSLEARNYEQYF
TRBV6-5	many	TRBD2	TRBJ2-7	TGTGCCAGCAGTTACTCGGGACTAGCTAGCTACGAGCAGTACTTC	CASSYSGLASYEQYF
TRBV11-2	few	-	TRBJ2-1	TGTGCCAGCACCTTAACGGGGGCTGGGTCCTACAATGAGCAGTTCTTC	CASTLTGAGSYNEQFF
TRBV5-4	-	-	TRBJ2-7	TGTGCCAGCAGCTTGGACCCGGCAGGCTACGAGCAGTACTTC	CASSLDPAGYEQYF
TRBV12-3/TRBV12-4	many	TRBD2	TRBJ2-3	TGTGCCAGCAACCTAGCGGAGTCCACAGATACGCAGTATTTT	CASNLAESTDTQYF
TRBV29-1	-	-	TRBJ1-2	TGCAGCGTTGAAGGGGGGGCGAGGGGCTATGGCTACACCTTC	CSVEGGARGYGYTF
TRBV27	few	TRBD1	TRBJ2-7	TGTGCCAGCAGTCCACTAGACAGGGGGTACGAGCAGTACTTC	CASSPLDRGYEQYF